The entry below gives a single T cell receptor (beta chain) sequence along with its context. The data belong to a study of CD8 T cells in Susac syndrome. Reverse transcription of roughly 0.45 to 1 ug RNA used random hexamers. TCRdb independently ran MiXCR on the immunoSEQ multiplex PCR reads; one entry per CDR3 protein. The sample lists approximately 140,000 distinct CDR3 sequences, around 80% occurring once. From germline, CDR1 is LGHNT and CDR2 FRNRAP. Trimming left V 2 bases short and J 2 bases short, with 16 bases between. The CDR3 consists of 17 residues. The sequencing sample was made of CD8+ T cells from PBMCs. The chain couples TRBV12-5 to TRBJ2-1; D tentatively fits TRBD1 or TRBD2 (6 bases each). The TCR originated in a human donor with multiple sclerosis. In DNA, the CDR3 is TGTGCTAGTGGTTTGTCTCAGCGGGCAGGGGCCTACAATGAGCAGTTCTTC. Amino acid sequence: CASGLSQRAGAYNEQFF.